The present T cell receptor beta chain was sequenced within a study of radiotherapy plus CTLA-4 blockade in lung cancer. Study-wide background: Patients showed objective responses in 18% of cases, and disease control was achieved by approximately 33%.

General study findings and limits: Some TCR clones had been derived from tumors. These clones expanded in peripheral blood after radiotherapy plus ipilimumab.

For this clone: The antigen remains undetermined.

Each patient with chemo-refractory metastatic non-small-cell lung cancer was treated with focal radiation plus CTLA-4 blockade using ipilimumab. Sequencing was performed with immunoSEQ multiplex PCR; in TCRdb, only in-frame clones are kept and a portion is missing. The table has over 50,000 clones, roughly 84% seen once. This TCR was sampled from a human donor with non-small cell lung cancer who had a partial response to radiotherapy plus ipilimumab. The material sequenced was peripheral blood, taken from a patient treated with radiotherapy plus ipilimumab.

The CDR3 nucleotides read TGTGCCAGCAGTGAGGCCTCATACCGGCCCCAGCATTTT. Residues: CASSEASYRPQHF. The chain employs TRBV6-1 and TRBJ1-5, with D uncertain. This CDR3 is 13 amino acids long. Per the germline V gene, CDR1 is MNHNS and CDR2 is SASEGT. V lost 3 bases to trimming and J lost 9 bases, with 12 bases between them.